A single sample is the source of the 19 T cell receptor beta chains below, sequenced in a study of T cells in Graves' hyperthyroidism and ophthalmopathy. The investigators amplified TCR beta CDR3 regions from RNA transcripts. The HTBI set primed first-round TCR CDR3 RT-PCR. TCRdb processed the multiplex PCR reads anew with MiXCR; each CDR3 protein has one entry. The sample consists of around 620,000 distinct CDR3 sequences, 15% to 20% of them appearing once. Sequences were obtained from blood. Receptors were obtained from a woman aged 25 to 39 with Graves' hyperthyroidism.

This clonotype was seen at least ten times. This chain connects TRBV28 to TRBJ2-7, with unresolved D. The CDR3 consists of 12 residues. Germline V lookup: CDR1 MDHEN, CDR2 SYDVKM. The V end lost 4 bases, the J end lost 6 bases, and 10 bases lay between the germline ends. CDR3 in amino acids: CASSSLPSEQYF. The CDR3 nucleotides are TGTGCCAGCAGTTCCCTCCCAAGCGAGCAGTACTTC.

This clonotype was counted a few times. The junction departs from the called germline gene at one end, perhaps through a read error. This rearrangement joins TRBV6-1 to TRBJ2-1; D is unclear. Germline V lookup: CDR1 MNHNS, CDR2 SASEGT. The CDR3 consists of 13 residues. In DNA form, the CDR3 reads TGTGCCGGCAGTAGAACCTCCTACAATGAGCAGTTCTTC. It yields the protein CAGSRTSYNEQFF.

V usage is TRBV4-3 and J usage is TRBJ1-6; D not certain. Trimming pared 4 bases from V and 0 bases from J, leaving 7 bases between. The CDR3 covers 15 residues. Germline loops: CDR1 LGHNA, CDR2 YSLEER. The CDR3 sequence is CASSPKSSYNSPLHF. The CDR3 nucleotides read TGCGCCAGCAGCCCTAAGAGCTCCTATAATTCACCCCTCCACTTT.

This clonotype was recorded a few times. The V and J genes are TRBV20-1 and TRBJ1-4; no definite D call. V lost 6 bases and J 0 bases, leaving 8 bases between the germline ends. The germline gives CDR1 DFQATT, CDR2 SNEGSKA (reference sequence). The CDR3 consists of 13 residues. The chain's CDR3 is CSALATTNEKLFF. In DNA form, the CDR3 reads TGCAGTGCGCTCGCCACAACTAATGAAAAACTGTTTTTT.

This clonotype occurred a few times. This rearrangement joins TRBV19 to TRBJ2-1; the D gene is possibly TRBD2 (5 bases). The CDR3 runs to 11 residues. V shed 10 bases and J shed 7 bases, with 11 bases lying between them. Germline lookup yields CDR1 LNHDA and CDR2 SQIVND (reference sequence). The CDR3 loop reads CATSEGNEQFF. The CDR3 DNA reads TGTGCCACCTCCGAGGGTAATGAGCAGTTCTTC.

The gene calls are TRBV12-3 or TRBV12-4 and TRBJ2-4, with 10 bases lining up with TRBD1. The CDR3 is 14 residues long. Trimming at V came to 3 bases and at J to 7 bases, leaving 3 bases not matched to a gene. CDR3 in DNA: TGTGCCAGCAGTTTGACAGGGGGCGGGAACATTCAGTACTTC. Amino acids: CASSLTGGGNIQYF.

The V call is TRBV29-1, the J call TRBJ1-1; D might be TRBD1 (5 bases). This CDR3 contains 11 residues. V was cut by 6 bases and J by 10 bases, with 15 bases left in between. CDR1 is SQVTM and CDR2 is ANQGSEA in the germline V gene. The CDR3 bases are TGCAGCGTCGGGGGGTCAGGGTCAGCTTTCTTT. Protein product: CSVGGSGSAFF.

CDR3 in DNA: TGTGCCACCCGACCCTCCGGGACAGGGGGCGACTCACCCCTCCACTTT. This translates into CATRPSGTGGDSPLHF. The chain is built from TRBV28 and TRBJ1-6; TRBD1 aligns across 12 bases. Trimming at V came to 10 bases and at J to 10 bases, leaving 14 bases not matched to a gene. CDR3 length: 16 residues. In germline, CDR1 is MDHEN, CDR2 SYDVKM.

As for this clonotype: A much more abundant neighbour one base away suggests this may be a read error. The chain uses TRBV12-3 or TRBV12-4 and TRBJ1-4; D ambiguous. V lost 10 bases to trimming and J lost 8 bases, with 23 bases between them. The CDR3 loop spans 15 amino acids. In DNA, the CDR3 is TGTGCCAACATTTCGGCGGACCTTCGGAAAGAAAAACTGTTTTTT. As protein: CANISADLRKEKLFF.

The CDR3 coding sequence is TGTGCCAGCAGCGTAGATGGCGCCATCGGCTGGGGCACCATATATTTT. It encodes CASSVDGAIGWGTIYF. The chain combines TRBV9 with TRBJ1-3, with D uncertain. The CDR3 has 16 amino acids. V was trimmed by 0 bases and J by 9 bases, leaving 19 bases between them. Germline V gene lookup returns CDR1 SGDLS and CDR2 YYNGEE.

This clonotype was detected many times. V gene TRBV12-3 or TRBV12-4 combines with J gene TRBJ2-1; D is unclear. The CDR3 has 12 residues. Trimming removed 6 bases at V and 7 bases at J, with 10 bases between. CDR3 sequence reads: CASRMSSNEQFF. The CDR3 bases are TGTGCCAGCAGAATGAGTAGTAATGAGCAGTTCTTC.

V gene TRBV2 combines with J gene TRBJ1-4, with D uncertain. Germline loops: CDR1 SNHLY, CDR2 FYNNEI. Trimming took off 8 bases at V and 4 bases at J, with 14 bases between the two ends. The CDR3 consists of 14 residues. In DNA, the CDR3 is TGTGCCAGCTGTCCAGGACGGGGTAATGAAAAACTGTTTTTT. It translates to CASCPGRGNEKLFF.

This clonotype was recorded at least ten times. The rearrangement links TRBV5-1 to TRBJ2-1; 13 bases match TRBD2. CDR3 size: 19 residues. Trimming took 4 bases from V and 0 from J; bases not matched to a gene: 10. CDR1 is SGHRS and CDR2 is YFSETQ in the germline V gene. The CDR3 loop is CASSPRTSGSPLSYNEQFF. The CDR3 DNA reads TGCGCCAGCAGCCCACGGACTAGCGGGAGCCCCCTCTCCTACAATGAGCAGTTCTTC.

Ten or more counts support this clonotype. The chain carries TRBV2 and TRBJ2-7, with 7 bases lining up with TRBD2. The CDR3 has 13 amino acids. V shed 7 bases and J 6 bases; nucleotides not matched to a gene: 9. Germline-derived CDR1 and CDR2 are SNHLY and FYNNEI. The CDR3 loop reads CASTGRLAAEQYF. As DNA, the CDR3 is TGTGCCAGCACTGGGAGACTAGCAGCCGAGCAGTACTTC.

This clonotype has a single count. J is TRBJ2-7 and V is TRBV4-1; 7 positions agree with TRBD1. The CDR3 runs 14 residues. Germline CDR1 and CDR2: MGHRA and YSYEKL. Trimming at V came to 1 base and at J to 2 bases, leaving 2 bases not matched to a gene. Here the CDR3 DNA reads TGCGCCAGCAGCCAAGTGGGACAGACCTACGAGCAGTACTTC. Its protein product is CASSQVGQTYEQYF.

The sample holds many counts of this clonotype. The chain joins TRBV3-1 to TRBJ2-1, with D possibly being TRBD2 (5 bases). CDR3 length: 12 residues. V was clipped by 3 bases and J by 7 bases, with 7 bases between them. CDR1 and CDR2 from the germline V gene are LGHDT and YNNKEL (reference sequence). This chain's CDR3 is CASSHGGNEQFF. CDR3 DNA: TGTGCCAGCAGCCATGGCGGGAATGAGCAGTTCTTC.

This chain uses TRBV3-1 with TRBJ2-2, with 9 bases matching TRBD1. The CDR3 runs to 15 residues. Germline V lookup: CDR1 LGHDT, CDR2 YNNKEL (reference sequence). Losses at the gene ends were 2 bases for V and 7 bases for J; bases not matched to a gene: 5. CDR3 coding DNA: TGTGCCAGCAGCCAACCGGGACAGGGAGGCGGGGAGCTGTTTTTT. Its translation: CASSQPGQGGGELFF.

The CDR3 DNA is TGTGCCAGTCTAGCGACACCCAAAAACATTCAGTACTTC. Residues: CASLATPKNIQYF. The chain is built from TRBV2 and TRBJ2-4, with a possible D match to TRBD2 (6 bases). Germline CDR1 reads SNHLY; CDR2 reads FYNNEI. The CDR3 is 13 amino acids. Between the trimmed V and J ends, which lost 9 bases and 2 bases, there was a span of 11 bases.

This clonotype has a count of ten or more. The chain uses TRBV2 and TRBJ1-4; the D gene is possibly TRBD1 (5 bases). The CDR3 loop spans 12 amino acids. The V end lost 7 bases, the J end lost 10 bases, and 13 bases lay between the germline ends. CDR1 is SNHLY, CDR2 FYNNEI, per germline. The CDR3 nucleotides read TGTGCCAGCAACACGCCCCAGGGAAAACTGTTTTTT. Translating gives CASNTPQGKLFF.